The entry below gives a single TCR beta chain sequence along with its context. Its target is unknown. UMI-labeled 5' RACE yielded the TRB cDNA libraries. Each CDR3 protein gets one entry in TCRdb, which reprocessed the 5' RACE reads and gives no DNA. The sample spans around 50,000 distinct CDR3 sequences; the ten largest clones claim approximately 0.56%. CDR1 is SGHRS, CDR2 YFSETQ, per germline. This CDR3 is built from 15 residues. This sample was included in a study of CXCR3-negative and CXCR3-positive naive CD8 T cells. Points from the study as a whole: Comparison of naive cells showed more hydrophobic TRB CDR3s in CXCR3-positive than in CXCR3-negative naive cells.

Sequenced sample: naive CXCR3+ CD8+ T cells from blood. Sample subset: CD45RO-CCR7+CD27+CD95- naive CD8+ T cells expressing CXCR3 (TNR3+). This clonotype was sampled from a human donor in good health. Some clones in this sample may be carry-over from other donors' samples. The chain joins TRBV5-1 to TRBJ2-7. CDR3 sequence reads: CASSLDPGGAYEQYF.